Listed below are T cell receptor beta chains from one sample, sequenced in a study of blood T cell repertoires in COVID-19. Generated by immunoSEQ multiplex PCR, the TCRdb table keeps only in-frame clones and is missing some. The sample gives approximately 220,000 clones, about 87% of which show up once; 2.5% to 3% is in the top ten. Specimen: PBMCs or T cells enriched from blood (not recorded which). All receptors derive from a woman in her thirties with acute COVID-19. Each CDR3 is given with its conserved first and last residue. A D gene is named only where the DNA matches it firmly. The size of a clone is reported for some rows only, either as once, few or many, or as a class for expanded clones.

clone size: once
D gene: TRBD1
V gene: TRBV11-3
J gene: TRBJ1-6
CDR3 DNA: TGTGCCAGCAGACAGGGACAGCCCAATTCACCCCTCCACTTT
CDR3 protein: CASRQGQPNSPLHF

clone size: NA
D gene: TRBD2
V gene: TRBV3-1/TRBV3-2
J gene: TRBJ2-5
CDR3 DNA: TGTGCCAGCAGCCAAGGGGGTGGACTAGCCAGGGAGACCCAGTACTTC
CDR3 protein: CASSQGGGLARETQYF

clone size: NA
D gene: NA
V gene: TRBV5-1
J gene: TRBJ1-2
CDR3 DNA: TGCGCCAGCAGCTTAGGGGGGGATGGCTACACCTTC
CDR3 protein: CASSLGGDGYTF

clone size: NA
D gene: TRBD1
V gene: TRBV4-3
J gene: TRBJ2-7
CDR3 DNA: TGCGCCAGCAGCTATGGACAGGGGAGCCACGAGCAGTACTTC
CDR3 protein: CASSYGQGSHEQYF

clone size: NA
D gene: NA
V gene: TRBV19
J gene: TRBJ1-2
CDR3 DNA: TGTGCCAGTAGTATACAGGGGCACTATGGCTACACCTTC
CDR3 protein: CASSIQGHYGYTF

clone size: NA
D gene: TRBD1
V gene: TRBV6-2/TRBV6-3
J gene: TRBJ1-2
CDR3 DNA: TGTGCCAGCAGTTACGACAGGGGCTATGGCTACACCTTC
CDR3 protein: CASSYDRGYGYTF

clone size: NA
D gene: TRBD1
V gene: TRBV5-1
J gene: TRBJ1-1
CDR3 DNA: TGCGCCAGCAGCTTGGGGGCCGGACAGGGTGAAGCTTTCTTT
CDR3 protein: CASSLGAGQGEAFF

clone size: NA
D gene: NA
V gene: TRBV6-5
J gene: TRBJ1-1
CDR3 DNA: TGTGCCAGTAGAAATTTCAGGGCTGAAGCTTTCTTT
CDR3 protein: CASRNFRAEAFF

clone size: NA
D gene: NA
V gene: TRBV5-1
J gene: TRBJ2-5
CDR3 DNA: TGCGCCAGCAGCATAGAGATTAGGTGGGAGGCCCAGTACTTC
CDR3 protein: CASSIEIRWEAQYF

clone size: NA
D gene: NA
V gene: TRBV29-1
J gene: TRBJ1-1
CDR3 DNA: TGCAGCGTCTCAGGCAACACTGAAGCTTTCTTT
CDR3 protein: CSVSGNTEAFF

clone size: NA
D gene: NA
V gene: TRBV6-6
J gene: TRBJ1-5
CDR3 DNA: TGTGCCAGCAGATATACGGGGGACCAGCCCCAGCATTTT
CDR3 protein: CASRYTGDQPQHF

clone size: NA
D gene: NA
V gene: TRBV7-9
J gene: TRBJ1-1
CDR3 DNA: TGTGCCAGCAGCTTAGGACTACCGAACACTGAAGCTTTCTTT
CDR3 protein: CASSLGLPNTEAFF

clone size: NA
D gene: NA
V gene: TRBV5-1
J gene: TRBJ1-1
CDR3 DNA: TGCGCCAGCAGCTCCGGCCGGACAGCGAACACTGAAGCTTTCTTT
CDR3 protein: CASSSGRTANTEAFF

clone size: NA
D gene: TRBD1
V gene: TRBV4-1
J gene: TRBJ2-7
CDR3 DNA: TGCGCCAGCAGCCAACCCACAGGGGGCCGCTACGAGCAGTACTTC
CDR3 protein: CASSQPTGGRYEQYF

clone size: NA
D gene: TRBD1
V gene: TRBV2
J gene: TRBJ1-1
CDR3 DNA: TGTGCCAGCGGAAGGGACAGCATGAACACTGAAGCTTTCTTT
CDR3 protein: CASGRDSMNTEAFF

clone size: NA
D gene: NA
V gene: TRBV6-5
J gene: TRBJ1-1
CDR3 DNA: TGTGCCACCCTGTGGAACACTGAAGCTTTCTTT
CDR3 protein: CATLWNTEAFF

clone size: NA
D gene: NA
V gene: TRBV5-1
J gene: TRBJ1-2
CDR3 DNA: TGCGCCAGCAGCTACGGTCTGGACTATGGCTACACCTTC
CDR3 protein: CASSYGLDYGYTF

clone size: NA
D gene: NA
V gene: TRBV7-9
J gene: TRBJ1-1
CDR3 DNA: TGTGCCAGCAGCCTGGGGGGAGACGCTTTCTTT
CDR3 protein: CASSLGGDAFF

clone size: NA
D gene: TRBD2
V gene: TRBV24-1
J gene: TRBJ2-1
CDR3 DNA: TGTGCCACCAGTGATCCCACGGGGCCTAGCGGCAATGAGCAGTTCTTC
CDR3 protein: CATSDPTGPSGNEQFF

clone size: once
D gene: NA
V gene: TRBV6-5
J gene: TRBJ1-3
CDR3 DNA: TGTGCCAGCACTCTAACCGGGGGGGAAGGAAACACCATATATTTT
CDR3 protein: CASTLTGGEGNTIYF

clone size: NA
D gene: TRBD1
V gene: TRBV7-8
J gene: TRBJ2-3
CDR3 DNA: TGTGCCAGCAGCTTGTTGGACAGGCAGAGGAGCACAGATACGCAGTATTTT
CDR3 protein: CASSLLDRQRSTDTQYF

clone size: few
D gene: NA
V gene: TRBV5-1
J gene: TRBJ2-5
CDR3 DNA: TGCGCCAGCAGCCATAGCAGTACCAAAGAGACCCAGTACTTC
CDR3 protein: CASSHSSTKETQYF

clone size: NA
D gene: NA
V gene: TRBV19
J gene: TRBJ1-1
CDR3 DNA: TGTGCCAGTACCGAGTCCCAAACCTACACTGAAGCTTTCTTT
CDR3 protein: CASTESQTYTEAFF

clone size: NA
D gene: NA
V gene: TRBV7-9
J gene: TRBJ1-1
CDR3 DNA: TGTGCCAGCAGGCCCACAGGGCACACTGAAGCTTTCTTT
CDR3 protein: CASRPTGHTEAFF

clone size: once
D gene: TRBD1
V gene: TRBV4-1
J gene: TRBJ1-2
CDR3 DNA: TGCGCCAGCAGCCGGGACAGGCCGCAAACTAACTATGGCTACACCTTC
CDR3 protein: CASSRDRPQTNYGYTF

clone size: NA
D gene: NA
V gene: TRBV27
J gene: TRBJ2-3
CDR3 DNA: TGTGCCAGCAGTTCAGGAACGGATACGCAGTATTTT
CDR3 protein: CASSSGTDTQYF

clone size: NA
D gene: TRBD2
V gene: TRBV2
J gene: TRBJ2-2
CDR3 DNA: TGTGCCAGCAGCCCCGGACTAGCGGGGGGACGAAACACCGGGGAGCTGTTTTTT
CDR3 protein: CASSPGLAGGRNTGELFF

clone size: NA
D gene: TRBD2
V gene: TRBV5-8
J gene: TRBJ2-3
CDR3 DNA: TGTGCCAGCAGCTCCGAGAGACGAGTAGCGGGGGACACAGATACGCAGTATTTT
CDR3 protein: CASSSERRVAGDTDTQYF

clone size: NA
D gene: NA
V gene: TRBV3-1/TRBV3-2
J gene: TRBJ1-5
CDR3 DNA: TGTGCCAGCAGCCAAGAAGTCAGGGCTCAGCCCCAGCATTTT
CDR3 protein: CASSQEVRAQPQHF

clone size: once
D gene: TRBD1
V gene: TRBV19
J gene: TRBJ1-6
CDR3 DNA: TGTGCCAGTAGATCCGGAGACAGGGATTCACCCCTCCACTTT
CDR3 protein: CASRSGDRDSPLHF

clone size: NA
D gene: NA
V gene: TRBV9
J gene: TRBJ1-1
CDR3 DNA: TGTGCCAGCAGCGTACGTTCAGACACTGAAGCTTTCTTT
CDR3 protein: CASSVRSDTEAFF

clone size: NA
D gene: NA
V gene: TRBV2
J gene: TRBJ1-3
CDR3 DNA: TGTGCCAGCACCGCGTATGATGGGACTCCGGCTCTGGAGGGAAACACCATATATTTT
CDR3 protein: CASTAYDGTPALEGNTIYF

clone size: NA
D gene: TRBD2
V gene: TRBV7-2
J gene: TRBJ2-1
CDR3 DNA: TGTGCCAGCAGCTTAGTGGGGACTAGCGGTTACAATGAGCAGTTCTTC
CDR3 protein: CASSLVGTSGYNEQFF

clone size: NA
D gene: NA
V gene: TRBV27
J gene: TRBJ2-7
CDR3 DNA: TGTGCCAGCAGCCGGAATAGCGGATACGAGCAGTACTTC
CDR3 protein: CASSRNSGYEQYF

clone size: NA
D gene: NA
V gene: TRBV7-2
J gene: TRBJ2-7
CDR3 DNA: TGTGCCAGCAGCTTAGGCCCCACATCCTACGAGCAGTACTTC
CDR3 protein: CASSLGPTSYEQYF

clone size: NA
D gene: TRBD1
V gene: TRBV12-3/TRBV12-4
J gene: TRBJ1-1
CDR3 DNA: TGTGCCAGCAGTTTGCAGGGGGCGGCTTTCTTT
CDR3 protein: CASSLQGAAFF